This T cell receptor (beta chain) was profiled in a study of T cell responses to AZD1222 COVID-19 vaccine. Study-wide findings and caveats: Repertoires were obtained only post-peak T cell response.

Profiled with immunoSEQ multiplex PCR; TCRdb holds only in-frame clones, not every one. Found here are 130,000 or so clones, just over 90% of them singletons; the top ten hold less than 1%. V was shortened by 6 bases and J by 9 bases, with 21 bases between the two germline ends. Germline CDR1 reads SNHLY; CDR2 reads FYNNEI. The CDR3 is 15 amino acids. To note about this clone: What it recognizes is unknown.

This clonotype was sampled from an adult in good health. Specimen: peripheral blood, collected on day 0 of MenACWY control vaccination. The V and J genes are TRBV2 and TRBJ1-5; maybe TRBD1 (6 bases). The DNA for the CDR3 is TGTGCCAGCAGGACGGGAGGGGGTCGGGTCACGCCCCAGCATTTT. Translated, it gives CASRTGGGRVTPQHF. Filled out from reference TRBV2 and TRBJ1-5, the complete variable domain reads EPEVTQTPSHQVTQMGQEVILRCVPISNHLYFYWYRQILGQKVEFLVSFYNNEISEKSEIFDDQFSVERPDGSNFTLKIRSTKLEDSAMYFCASRTGGGRVTPQHFGDGTRLSIL.